The clone carrying this T cell receptor beta chain was detected once. Its antigen is currently unknown. Template material for amplifying TCR beta CDR3 regions consisted of RNA transcripts. With the HTBI primer set, the TCR CDR3 went through a first round of RT-PCR. TCRdb itself ran the multiplex PCR reads through MiXCR, one entry per CDR3 protein. The sample yields just over 550,000 distinct CDR3 sequences, about 43% seen once. This entry belongs to a study of T cells in Graves' hyperthyroidism and ophthalmopathy. Study-wide results and limits: The blood repertoire included most of the expanded thyroid clonotypes above 0.001.

Those patients with uncontrolled infection, other autoimmune disease, pregnancy or lactation were excluded. For the diagnoses, clinical symptoms, serum thyroxine and TRAb, thyroid ultrasound and orbital computed tomography were used. V was clipped by 6 bases and J by 1 base, with 12 bases between them. Germline lookup yields CDR1 SNHLY and CDR2 FYNNEI. The CDR3 extends over 14 amino acids. The source is a woman between 18 and 30 years old with Graves' hyperthyroidism. The chain uses TRBV2 and TRBJ1-2; D unclear. Sample: peripheral blood or thyroid tissue (not recorded which). CDR3 in DNA: TGTGCCAGCAGCCAAGCCGGGGATAACTATGGCTACACCTTC. The encoded protein is CASSQAGDNYGYTF. The full variable domain, rest sourced from reference TRBV2 and TRBJ1-2, is EPEVTQTPSHQVTQMGQEVILRCVPISNHLYFYWYRQILGQKVEFLVSFYNNEISEKSEIFDDQFSVERPDGSNFTLKIRSTKLEDSAMYFCASSQAGDNYGYTFGSGTRLTVV.